Shown below are 26 T cell receptor beta chains from a single sample sequenced in a study of T cell repertoires in cytomegalovirus infection. TCRdb independently ran MiXCR on the reads; one entry per CDR3 protein. The table has about 180,000 distinct CDR3 sequences, approximately 17% seen once. The sample taken for sequencing was CD8+ T cells from PBMCs. The receptors were gathered from a human donor in good health (CMV status not recorded). Some clones in this sample may be carry-over from other donors' samples.

This clonotype has only a few counts. As DNA, the CDR3 is TGTGCCAGCAGCTTCGGGACTAACTCCTACAATGAGCAGTTCTTC. Amino acids: CASSFGTNSYNEQFF. The rearrangement uses TRBV7-6 and TRBJ2-1, with 7 positions matching TRBD2. Looked up from germline, CDR1 is SGHVS and CDR2 is FNYEAQ. The V segment lost 3 bases and the J segment 0 bases; nucleotides outside the gene matches: 2. The CDR3 consists of 15 residues.

The CDR3 spells CSASQGLATEAFF. The DNA of the CDR3 is TGCAGTGCTAGTCAGGGGCTTGCCACTGAAGCTTTCTTT. This chain links TRBV20-1 with TRBJ1-1; tentative D call: TRBD1 (6 bases). Germline V CDR1 and CDR2: DFQATT, SNEGSKA (reference sequence). The ends were cut back, 3 bases at V and 4 bases at J, with 12 bases in the middle. The CDR3 covers 13 residues.

The rearrangement joins TRBV25-1 to TRBJ2-7, with TRBD1 matching over 9 bases. CDR1 is MGHDK, CDR2 SYGVNS, per germline. The CDR3 contains 15 residues. J gave up 3 bases and V 4 bases, and 7 bases lay outside the gene matches. The CDR3 DNA reads as TGTGCCAGCAGTGTCTCGACAGGGGGTTTCTACGAGCAGTACTTC. This translates into CASSVSTGGFYEQYF.

The V gene is TRBV11-2, the J gene TRBJ2-7; 8 nucleotides line up with TRBD2. Per the germline V gene, CDR1 is SGHAT and CDR2 is FQNNGV. The CDR3 consists of 16 residues. V lost 5 bases to trimming and J lost 4 bases; unmatched junction nucleotides: 13. The CDR3 region is CASSPFTSGLHYEQYF. CDR3 DNA: TGTGCCAGCAGCCCCTTTACTAGCGGACTTCATTACGAGCAGTACTTC.

This clonotype was seen at least ten times. J is TRBJ1-4 and V is TRBV7-2; D is possibly TRBD1 (5 bases). Per germline, CDR1 SGHTA and CDR2 FQGNSA. The CDR3 sequence is 17 residues long. The V end was cut by 2 bases, the J end by 0 bases, with 13 bases between. This CDR3 is CASSLYGAFSTNEKLFF. The DNA for the CDR3 is TGTGCCAGCAGCTTATACGGGGCGTTCTCAACTAATGAAAAACTGTTTTTT.

There are a few counts of this clonotype. The chain is built from TRBV7-9 and TRBJ2-7; 7 bases are a match to TRBD2. Germline V gene lookup returns CDR1 SEHNR and CDR2 FQNEAQ (reference sequence). This CDR3 spans 15 amino acids. The V and J ends lost 4 bases and 0 bases, in that order; junction bases with no gene match: 6. The CDR3 protein is CASSSSGGNSYEQYF. Written as DNA, the CDR3 is TGTGCCAGCAGCTCATCCGGGGGGAACTCCTACGAGCAGTACTTC.

In nucleotides, the CDR3 is TGTGCCTGGACCGGAACAGGGGGAACTGAAGCTTTCTTT. Protein sequence: CAWTGTGGTEAFF. The chain employs TRBV30 and TRBJ1-1, with 8 bases lining up with TRBD1. The CDR3 length is 13 residues. The V and J ends lost 4 bases and 5 bases, in that order; junction bases with no gene match: 6. CDR1 GTSNPN and CDR2 SVGIG come from the germline V gene (reference sequence).

There are a few counts of this clonotype. This chain joins TRBV2 and TRBJ2-5; D tentatively reads TRBD1 or TRBD2 (5 bases each). Germline lookup yields CDR1 SNHLY and CDR2 FYNNEI. This CDR3 has 13 amino acids. V was clipped by 2 bases and J by 4 bases, with 8 bases between them. CDR3 residues: CASSEPGRETQYF. In DNA, the CDR3 is TGTGCCAGCAGTGAACCAGGGAGAGAGACCCAGTACTTC.

The chain uses TRBV12-3 or TRBV12-4 and TRBJ1-1; D is undetermined. The ends were cut back, 5 bases at V and 5 bases at J, with 15 bases in the middle. The CDR3 runs 14 residues. In DNA, the CDR3 is TGTGCCAGCAGTCTGTACCAGGAAGTAACTGAAGCTTTCTTT. Translation: CASSLYQEVTEAFF.

The rearrangement links TRBV12-3 or TRBV12-4 to TRBJ1-5; no clear D. V was clipped by 11 bases and J by 3 bases, with 11 bases between them. CDR3 size: 12 residues. In DNA form, the CDR3 reads TGTGCCGCCGGGCAGTTCAATCAGCCCCAGCATTTT. Its protein is CAAGQFNQPQHF.

This clonotype was seen a handful of times. The CDR3 protein is CASSEFPDTQYF. CDR3 DNA: TGTGCCAGCAGCGAGTTTCCAGATACGCAGTATTTT. The rearrangement links TRBV7-8 to TRBJ2-3, with D unclear. Trimming left V 5 bases short and J 4 bases short, with 7 bases between. The CDR3 extends over 12 amino acids. The germline CDR1 and CDR2 sequences are SGHVS and FQNEAQ.

This clonotype has a count of ten or more. This chain joins TRBV7-9 and TRBJ1-2, with a weak D call TRBD1 (6 bases). This CDR3 comprises 13 residues. With 5 bases removed from V and 8 bases from J, the gap between germline ends came to 15 bases. The germline gives CDR1 SEHNR, CDR2 FQNEAQ (reference sequence). For the CDR3, the DNA is TGTGCCAGCAGCACAGGGAGCGCCCCCGGCTACACCTTC. It is translated as CASSTGSAPGYTF.

This clonotype is medium-sized (0.01 to 0.1%). This chain links TRBV19 with TRBJ2-3; the match to TRBD1 covers 9 bases. V shed 2 bases, J shed 4 bases, and the junction held 10 bases outside the gene matches. Per the germline V gene, CDR1 is LNHDA and CDR2 is SQIVND (reference sequence). This CDR3 spans 17 amino acids. The CDR3 nucleotides are TGTGCCAGTAGTATACGGAGGACAGGGGCGAACCCAGATACGCAGTATTTT. Translated, it gives CASSIRRTGANPDTQYF.

V is TRBV7-1 and J is TRBJ2-7; 8 bases align to TRBD2. TRBV7-1 is recorded as an ORF, its role being uncertain. Trimming removed 6 bases from V and 2 bases from J; junction bases left unmatched: 9. The CDR3 runs to 15 residues. The CDR3 spells CASRPPGLVPYEQYF. The CDR3 nucleotides are TGTGCCAGCAGGCCCCCGGGACTAGTGCCCTACGAGCAGTACTTC.

This rearrangement joins TRBV12-5 to TRBJ2-2; 8 bases are shared with TRBD1. The germline gives CDR1 LGHNT, CDR2 FRNRAP. V shed 6 bases, J shed 0 bases, and the junction held 3 bases outside the gene matches. The CDR3 has 15 amino acids. CDR3 in amino acids: CASGAGQANTGELFF. CDR3 nucleotides: TGTGCTAGTGGCGCGGGACAGGCGAACACCGGGGAGCTGTTTTTT.

The V gene is TRBV28, the J gene TRBJ2-5; the D call may be TRBD1 or TRBD2 (5 bases each). Germline assignment: CDR1 MDHEN and CDR2 SYDVKM. This CDR3 comprises 14 residues. The V gene lost 0 bases and the J gene lost 5 bases, with 10 bases spanning the gap. This CDR3 reads CASSLWGVGETQYF. DNA of the CDR3: TGTGCCAGCAGTTTATGGGGGGTTGGGGAGACCCAGTACTTC. Full variable domain (missing parts from reference TRBV28 and TRBJ2-5): DVKVTQSSRYLVKRTGEKVFLECVQDMDHENMFWYRQDPGLGLRLIYFSYDVKMKEKGDIPEGYSVSREKKERFSLILESASTNQTSMYLCASSLWGVGETQYFGPGTRLLVL.

This chain uses TRBV12-3 or TRBV12-4 with TRBJ2-5; D ambiguous. Trimming pared 0 bases from V and 1 base from J, leaving 12 bases between. The CDR3 consists of 16 residues. CDR3 bases: TGTGCCAGCAGTTTAGCCTTTTCCGGGCCCCAAGAGACCCAGTACTTC. Encoded protein: CASSLAFSGPQETQYF.

The chain combines TRBV28 with TRBJ1-1; D not resolved. CDR3 length equals 14 residues. CDR1 MDHEN and CDR2 SYDVKM come from the germline V gene. With 3 bases removed from V and 1 base from J, the gap between germline ends came to 9 bases. CDR3 region: CASSLMGENTEAFF. The CDR3 DNA reads TGTGCCAGCAGTTTGATGGGCGAGAACACTGAAGCTTTCTTT.

The sample holds a few counts of this clonotype. This CDR3 reads CASSLWTEYNSPLHF. CDR3 nucleotide sequence: TGTGCCAGCAGCTTATGGACCGAATATAATTCACCCCTCCACTTT. The genes are TRBV7-2 and TRBJ1-6, with no clear D. V lost 2 bases to trimming and J lost 4 bases, with 9 bases between them. The CDR3 runs to 15 residues. Germline-derived CDR1 and CDR2 are SGHTA and FQGNSA. The full variable domain, completed using reference TRBV7-2 and TRBJ1-6, is GAGVSQSPSNKVTEKGKDVELRCDPISGHTALYWYRQSLGQGLEFLIYFQGNSAPDKSGLPSDRFSAERTGGSVSTLTIQRTQQEDSAVYLCASSLWTEYNSPLHFGNGTRLTVT.

The rearrangement links TRBV6-5 to TRBJ2-7; tentatively, D is TRBD1 or TRBD2 (5 bases each). The germline V gene has CDR1 MNHEY and CDR2 SVGAGI. This CDR3 is 15 amino acids long. Trimming stripped 2 bases from V and 5 bases from J, with 16 bases between. The CDR3 loop reads CASSYRRDGRDEQYF. CDR3 coding DNA: TGTGCCAGCAGTTACCGCCGGGACGGTCGGGACGAGCAGTACTTC.

This rearrangement joins TRBV5-5 to TRBJ1-1; 7 bases are shared with TRBD1. The CDR3 spans 16 residues. V lost 3 bases, J lost 4 bases, and 12 bases stayed unmatched. CDR1 and CDR2 (germline): SGHKS, YYEKEE (reference sequence). The CDR3 region is CASSWGTVETGTEAFF. The CDR3 DNA is TGTGCCAGCAGCTGGGGGACAGTAGAAACGGGCACTGAAGCTTTCTTT.

The chain joins TRBV9 to TRBJ1-5, with 7 bases that match TRBD1. The germline gives CDR1 SGDLS, CDR2 YYNGEE. The CDR3 runs to 17 residues. V shed 4 bases, J shed 3 bases, and the junction held 13 bases outside the gene matches. The CDR3 nucleotides are TGTGCCAGCAGCCAGGGGGACTCCGGGGCCTACAATCAGCCCCAGCATTTT. Protein sequence: CASSQGDSGAYNQPQHF.

The chain links TRBV29-1 to TRBJ1-4; perhaps TRBD1 as D (6 bases). Trimming stripped 1 base from V and 7 bases from J, with 19 bases between. This CDR3 spans 16 amino acids. Looked up from germline, CDR1 is SQVTM and CDR2 is ANQGSEA. The CDR3 sequence: CSVEGISGGPSEKLFF. In DNA form, the CDR3 reads TGCAGCGTTGAAGGAATTTCGGGGGGGCCAAGTGAAAAACTGTTTTTT.

The chain is built from TRBV7-6 and TRBJ2-1, with D possibly being TRBD2 (6 bases). Trimming removed 5 bases at V and 10 bases at J, with 21 bases between. The CDR3 contains 15 residues. Germline values: CDR1 SGHVS, CDR2 FNYEAQ. CDR3 sequence: CASSPKTEGIREQFF. As DNA, the CDR3 is TGTGCCAGCAGCCCGAAGACGGAGGGAATACGAGAGCAGTTCTTC.

This clonotype was counted ten times or more. One junction end does not reproduce the germline sequence, and a read error may be involved. The gene calls are TRBV6-2 or TRBV6-3 and TRBJ2-7; D may be TRBD1 or TRBD2 (5 bases each). Germline-derived CDR1 and CDR2 are MNHEY and SVGEGT. There are 13 residues in the CDR3. CDR3 DNA: TGTGCCAGCAGTTACGATCGGGACGCCTTCACTCTCTTC. Encoded protein: CASSYDRDAFTLF.

The rearrangement links TRBV28 to TRBJ1-1; TRBD1 might be the D (5 bases). CDR3 length: 14 residues. The germline gives CDR1 MDHEN, CDR2 SYDVKM. V was clipped by 4 bases and J by 2 bases, with 11 bases between them. CDR3 DNA: TGTGCCAGCAGTTGGGGGACCGATAACACTGAAGCTTTCTTT. Encoded protein: CASSWGTDNTEAFF.